One sample yielded the 9 T cell receptor beta chains listed below, sequenced in a study of blood T cell repertoires in COVID-19. Libraries were prepared by immunoSEQ multiplex PCR; TCRdb keeps only in-frame clonotypes and omits some of them. Altogether about 76,000 clones are present, around 70% being singletons, with the ten largest covering more than 20%. The sample was peripheral blood. The origin of the receptors is a man in his 70s with acute or convalescent COVID-19.

The chain is built from TRBV6-5 and TRBJ1-2; 9 bases are shared with TRBD1. Germline CDR1 reads MNHEY; CDR2 reads SVGAGI. V lost 5 bases, J lost 3 bases, and 7 bases stayed unmatched. This CDR3 comprises 15 residues. In DNA, the CDR3 is TGTGCCAGCAGTATCCGGACAGGGGATGACTATGGCTACACCTTC. Translated, it gives CASSIRTGDDYGYTF.

This chain uses TRBV9 with TRBJ2-1, with TRBD2 matching over 11 bases. There are 18 residues in the CDR3. Germline-derived CDR1 and CDR2 are SGDLS and YYNGEE. Germline trimming cut 0 bases from V and 4 bases from J; bases unmatched to any gene: 9. CDR3 sequence (DNA): TGTGCCAGCAGCGTAGAAGGAGCGGGACTAGCGGCTTACAATGAGCAGTTCTTC. As protein: CASSVEGAGLAAYNEQFF.

The V and J genes are TRBV5-1 and TRBJ1-2, with 10 bases that match TRBD1. There are 17 residues in the CDR3. V was pared by 4 bases and J by 8 bases, with 17 bases of the junction left unmatched. CDR1 and CDR2 from the germline V gene are SGHRS and YFSETQ. CDR3 region: CASSVGPGQGQYGGYTF. For the CDR3, the DNA is TGCGCCAGCAGCGTAGGCCCGGGACAGGGGCAATATGGAGGCTACACCTTC.

This chain links TRBV2 with TRBJ1-2; D call uncertain. The CDR3 covers 15 residues. The germline gives CDR1 SNHLY, CDR2 FYNNEI. V was trimmed by 6 bases and J by 4 bases, leaving 18 bases between them. The CDR3 DNA reads TGTGCCAGCAGAGCGAAGCTTATGGGAGGCTATGGCTACACCTTC. Translated: CASRAKLMGGYGYTF.

This sequence joins TRBV28 and TRBJ2-5; possibly TRBD1 for D (6 bases). The CDR3 extends over 15 amino acids. Germline V CDR1 and CDR2: MDHEN, SYDVKM. V was pared by 7 bases and J by 1 base, with 16 bases between. The DNA for the CDR3 is TGTGCCAGCACCTCACCCAGGGACATCCAAGAGACCCAGTACTTC. Translation gives CASTSPRDIQETQYF.

The chain recombines TRBV11-3 with TRBJ2-1, with 9 nucleotides matching TRBD1. The ends lost 0 bases at V and 1 base at J; junction bases unmatched: 4. The CDR3 consists of 17 residues. The germline gives CDR1 SGHNT, CDR2 YENEEA. CDR3 in DNA: TGTGCCAGCAGCTTAGATATCGGACAGGGGTCCTACAATGAGCAGTTCTTC. This gives the protein CASSLDIGQGSYNEQFF.

The chain has TRBV27 and TRBJ1-2; D ambiguous. The length of the CDR3 is 14 residues. Germline values: CDR1 MNHEY, CDR2 SMNVEV (reference sequence). V lost 3 bases and J lost 1, with 9 bases in between. Here the CDR3 DNA reads TGTGCCAGCAGTTTTGCGACAAGTAACTATGGCTACACCTTC. Translating it yields CASSFATSNYGYTF.

The genes are TRBV29-1 and TRBJ1-2, with 9 positions matching TRBD1. CDR1 and CDR2 (germline): SQVTM, ANQGSEA. V was clipped by 0 bases and J by 8 bases; unmatched bases: 7. The CDR3 spans 14 residues. The chain's CDR3 is CSVEDQQGARGYTF. DNA for the CDR3: TGCAGCGTTGAAGATCAACAGGGGGCGCGGGGCTACACCTTC. Based on the CDR3 plus reference TRBV29-1 and TRBJ1-2, the full variable domain is SAVISQKPSRDICQRGTSLTIQCQVDSQVTMMFWYRQQPGQSLTLIATANQGSEATYESGFVIDKFPISRPNLTFSTLTVSNMSPEDSSIYLCSVEDQQGARGYTFGSGTRLTVV.

The chain joins TRBV5-6 to TRBJ1-2, with a weak D call TRBD1 (6 bases). The CDR3 has 16 residues. Germline CDR1 SGHDT, CDR2 YYEEEE. Trimming pared 6 bases from V and 4 bases from J, leaving 22 bases between. CDR3 amino acids: CASTLTRGGATYGYTF. CDR3 sequence (DNA): TGTGCCAGCACCCTCACTCGAGGGGGGGCGACCTATGGCTACACCTTC.